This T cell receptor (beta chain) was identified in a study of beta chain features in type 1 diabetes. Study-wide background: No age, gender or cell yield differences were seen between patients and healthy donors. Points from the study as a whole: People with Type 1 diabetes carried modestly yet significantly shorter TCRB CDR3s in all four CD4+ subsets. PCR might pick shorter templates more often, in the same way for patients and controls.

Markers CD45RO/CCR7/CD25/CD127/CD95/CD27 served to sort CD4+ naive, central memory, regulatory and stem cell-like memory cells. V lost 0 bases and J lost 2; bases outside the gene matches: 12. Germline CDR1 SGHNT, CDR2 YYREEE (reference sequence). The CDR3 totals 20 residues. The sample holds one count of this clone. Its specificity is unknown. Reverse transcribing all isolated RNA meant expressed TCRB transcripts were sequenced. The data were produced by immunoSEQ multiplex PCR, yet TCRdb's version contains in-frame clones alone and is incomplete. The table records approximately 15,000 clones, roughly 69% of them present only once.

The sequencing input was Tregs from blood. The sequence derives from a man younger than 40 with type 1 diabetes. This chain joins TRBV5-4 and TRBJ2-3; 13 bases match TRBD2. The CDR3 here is CASSLAGLAGYHWDTDTQYF. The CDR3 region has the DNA TGTGCCAGCAGCTTGGCGGGACTAGCGGGATACCATTGGGACACAGATACGCAGTATTTT.